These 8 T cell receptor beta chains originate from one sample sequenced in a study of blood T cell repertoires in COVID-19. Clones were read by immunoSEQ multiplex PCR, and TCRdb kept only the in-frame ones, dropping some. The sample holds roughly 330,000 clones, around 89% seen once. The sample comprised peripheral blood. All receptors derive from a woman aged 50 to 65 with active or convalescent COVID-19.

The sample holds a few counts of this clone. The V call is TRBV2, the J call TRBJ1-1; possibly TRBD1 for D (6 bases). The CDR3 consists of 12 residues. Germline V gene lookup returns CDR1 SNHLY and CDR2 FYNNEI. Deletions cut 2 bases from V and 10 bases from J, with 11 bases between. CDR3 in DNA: TGTGCCAGCAGTGAAAGGGACATCTCAGCTTTCTTT. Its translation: CASSERDISAFF.

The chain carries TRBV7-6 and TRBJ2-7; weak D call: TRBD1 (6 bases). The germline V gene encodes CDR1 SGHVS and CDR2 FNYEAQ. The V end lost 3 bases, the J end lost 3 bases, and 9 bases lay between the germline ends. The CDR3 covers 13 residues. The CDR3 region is CASSLTDSYEQYF. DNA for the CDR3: TGTGCCAGCAGCTTGACGGACAGCTACGAGCAGTACTTC. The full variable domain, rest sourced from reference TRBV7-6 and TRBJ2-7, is GAGVSQSPRYKVTKRGQDVALRCDPISGHVSLYWYRQALGQGPEFLTYFNYEAQQDKSGLPNDRFSAERPEGSISTLTIQRTEQRDSAMYRCASSLTDSYEQYFGPGTRLTVT.

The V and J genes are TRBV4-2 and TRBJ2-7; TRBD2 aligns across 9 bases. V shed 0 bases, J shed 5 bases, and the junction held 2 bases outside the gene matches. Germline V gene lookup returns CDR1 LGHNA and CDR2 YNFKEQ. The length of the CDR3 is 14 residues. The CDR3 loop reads CASSQERGGNEQYF. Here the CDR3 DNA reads TGTGCCAGCAGCCAAGAGCGGGGGGGGAACGAGCAGTACTTC.

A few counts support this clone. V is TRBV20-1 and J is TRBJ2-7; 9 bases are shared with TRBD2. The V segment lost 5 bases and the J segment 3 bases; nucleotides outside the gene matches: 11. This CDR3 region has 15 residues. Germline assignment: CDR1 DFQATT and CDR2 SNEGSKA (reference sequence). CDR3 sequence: CSARGGSGSLYEQYF. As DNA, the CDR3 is TGCAGTGCTCGTGGGGGTAGCGGGAGTCTCTACGAGCAGTACTTC.

The CDR3 loop is CASSQDSDRSNTEAFF. The CDR3 coding sequence is TGTGCCAGCAGCCAAGACTCCGACAGATCGAACACTGAAGCTTTCTTT. The chain joins TRBV4-2 to TRBJ1-1; D is possibly TRBD1 (5 bases). The germline V and J ends were trimmed by 0 bases and 1 base, with 12 bases remaining between them. Germline V lookup: CDR1 LGHNA, CDR2 YNFKEQ. The CDR3 covers 16 residues.

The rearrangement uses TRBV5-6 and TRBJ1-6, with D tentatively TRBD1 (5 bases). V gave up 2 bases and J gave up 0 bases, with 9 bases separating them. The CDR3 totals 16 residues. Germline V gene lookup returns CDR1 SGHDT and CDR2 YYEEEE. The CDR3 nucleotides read TGTGCCAGCAGCTTCCTACAGGTCTCCTATAATTCACCCCTCCACTTT. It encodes CASSFLQVSYNSPLHF.

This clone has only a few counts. The CDR3 nucleotides are TGTGCCAGCAGCAAGGACAGGGCTAACTATGGCTACACCTTC. Amino acid sequence: CASSKDRANYGYTF. V and J are TRBV21-1 and TRBJ1-2; TRBD1, as called in the table, went unchecked against the DNA. TRBV21-1 is annotated as a pseudogene. The CDR3 runs to 14 residues.

The CDR3 DNA sequence: TGTGCCAGCTCACCCGGGACAGCTACGAACACTGAAGCTTTCTTT. Protein sequence: CASSPGTATNTEAFF. V gene TRBV18 combines with J gene TRBJ1-1, with 7 bases matching TRBD1. The trim removed 3 bases at V and 1 base at J, leaving 5 bases unmatched. The CDR3 runs to 15 residues. Germline values: CDR1 KGHSH, CDR2 LQKENI.